The 27 T cell receptor beta chains reported below all come from one sample, sequenced in a study of blood T cell repertoires in COVID-19. Only in-frame clones appear in the TCRdb table, and some are missing; sequencing was by immunoSEQ multiplex PCR. The sample records fewer than 250,000 clones, about 90% being singletons. Sequenced: peripheral blood. The origin of the receptors is a man in his thirties or forties with acute or convalescent COVID-19.

To note about this clone: An end of the junction does not agree with germline; a read error may underlie this. The genes are TRBV7-3 and TRBJ2-3, with TRBD2 matching 12 bases. The length of the CDR3 is 15 residues. Germline assignment: CDR1 SGHTA and CDR2 FQGTGA. The CDR3: CASSLLAGGPDTQYF. CDR3 DNA sequence: TGTGCCAGCAGCTTACTAGCGGGGGGGCCTGATACGCAATATTTT.

This chain's CDR3 is CASSLLAGSYEQYF. As DNA, the CDR3 is TGTGCCAGCAGCTTACTAGCGGGCTCCTACGAGCAGTACTTC. This chain joins TRBV7-9 and TRBJ2-7; TRBD2 aligns across 8 bases. Losses at the gene ends were 2 bases for V and 0 bases for J; bases not matched to a gene: 0. The CDR3 has 14 amino acids. Germline lookup yields CDR1 SEHNR and CDR2 FQNEAQ (reference sequence).

J is TRBJ1-1 and V is TRBV6-6; 8 nucleotides match TRBD1. Germline V gives CDR1 MNHNY, CDR2 SVGAGI (reference sequence). After removal of 0 bases from V and 8 bases from J, the junction contained 5 bases not matched to a gene. The CDR3 consists of 14 residues. The CDR3 bases are TGTGCCAGCAGTTACTCAACGAGGACAGGGGAAGCTTTCTTT. It encodes CASSYSTRTGEAFF.

The chain carries TRBV5-8 and TRBJ1-1; 7 bases line up with TRBD1. Per the germline V gene, CDR1 is SGHTS and CDR2 is YDEGEE. V dropped 5 bases and J dropped 1; count of bases not matched to a gene: 23. CDR3 size: 20 residues. For the CDR3, the DNA is TGTGCCAGCAGTCCCCAGTTGGGACAGTTCTCATACCGGGGGAACACTGAAGCTTTCTTT. Its protein is CASSPQLGQFSYRGNTEAFF. The whole variable domain, filled in from reference TRBV5-8 and TRBJ1-1, reads EAGVTQSPTHLIKTRGQQATLRCSPISGHTSVYWYQQALGLGLQFLLWYDEGEERNRGNFPPRFSGRQFPNYSSELNVNALELEDSALYLCASSPQLGQFSYRGNTEAFFGQGTRLTVV.

This clone was seen only once. This sequence joins TRBV9 and TRBJ2-1; TRBD2 matches 7 bases. Germline V gives CDR1 SGDLS, CDR2 YYNGEE. The CDR3 runs 16 residues. V was clipped by 6 bases and J by 3 bases; unmatched bases: 12. CDR3 in amino acids: CASNSVEGGSYNEQFF. CDR3 nucleotides: TGTGCCAGCAACTCAGTGGAGGGAGGGAGCTACAATGAGCAGTTCTTC.

The chain joins TRBV7-6 to TRBJ2-1; no definite D call. Trimming removed 1 base at V and 4 bases at J, with 11 bases between. This CDR3 region has 15 residues. CDR1 is SGHVS and CDR2 is FNYEAQ in the germline V gene. CDR3 bases: TGTGCCAGCAGCTTAGATCTTAGCCGGTACAATGAGCAGTTCTTC. Its translation: CASSLDLSRYNEQFF.

This rearrangement joins TRBV12-3 or TRBV12-4 to TRBJ1-6; D is ambiguous. V was trimmed by 1 base and J by 7 bases, leaving 5 bases between them. The CDR3 is made up of 13 amino acids. Here the CDR3 DNA reads TGTGCCAGCAGTTTAGTTCAGAATTCACCCCTCCACTTT. Its protein product is CASSLVQNSPLHF.

This clone was seen a single time. The chain carries TRBV28 and TRBJ2-3; D might be TRBD1 (5 bases). Trimming removed 6 bases at V and 8 bases at J, with 18 bases between. CDR1 and CDR2 (germline): MDHEN, SYDVKM. CDR3 length: 14 residues. The CDR3 DNA is TGTGCCAGCAGCCAGGGTCTAAACAAGGGTACGCAGTATTTT. It codes for CASSQGLNKGTQYF.

As regards this clone: The junction does not match germline at one end; this may be a read error. The rearrangement uses TRBV2 and TRBJ1-4; D gene ambiguous. The CDR3 runs to 16 residues. Germline V gene data show CDR1 as SNHLY and CDR2 as FYNNEI. CDR3 residues: CASSEDLLSENEKLFF. The CDR3 bases are TGTGCCAGCAGCGAAGACCTGTTGTCGGAGAATGAAAAACTGTTTTTT.

V and J are TRBV10-1 and TRBJ2-2; TRBD2 matches at 8 bases. The CDR3 runs 17 residues. V was clipped by 0 bases and J by 6 bases; unmatched bases: 9. CDR1 is WNHNN, CDR2 SYGVQD, per germline (reference sequence). The CDR3 is CASSESTRTSWAGELFF. The CDR3 DNA reads as TGCGCCAGCAGTGAGTCGACCCGGACTAGCTGGGCCGGGGAGCTGTTTTTT.

This clone was seen a single time. The V gene is TRBV6-5, the J gene TRBJ1-1; 7 bases match TRBD1. Germline assignment: CDR1 MNHEY and CDR2 SVGAGI. V gave up 0 bases and J gave up 3 bases; unmatched junction bases: 4. This CDR3 has 15 amino acids. The chain's CDR3 is CASSYSVQGDTEAFF. CDR3 bases: TGTGCCAGCAGTTACTCTGTCCAGGGGGACACTGAAGCTTTCTTT.

The chain combines TRBV6-2 or TRBV6-3 with TRBJ1-3; D is ambiguous. V was cut by 0 bases and J by 1 base, with 7 bases left in between. The length of the CDR3 is 15 residues. Looked up from germline, CDR1 is MNHEY and CDR2 is SVGEGT. CDR3 sequence: CASSYSVRSGNTIYF. The CDR3 DNA is TGTGCCAGCAGTTACTCGGTGAGATCTGGAAACACCATATATTTT.

On this clone: One end of the junction varies from germline; a read error may be responsible. The V gene is TRBV6-1, the J gene TRBJ2-3, with D possibly being TRBD2 (6 bases). The germline gives CDR1 MNHNS, CDR2 SASEGT. This CDR3 comprises 14 residues. CDR3 region: CASNEPGDTDTQYF. In nucleotides, the CDR3 is TGTGCCAGCAATGAACCGGGGGACACAGATACGCAGTATTTT.

The chain is built from TRBV5-4 and TRBJ2-7; possible D gene TRBD1, 8 bases. V was clipped by 4 bases and J by 1 base, with 18 bases between them. Germline CDR1 SGHNT, CDR2 YYREEE (reference sequence). The CDR3 extends over 16 amino acids. The DNA of the CDR3 is TGTGCCAGCAGCGGGGGGGGACAGGTCGGGTCCTACGAGCAGTACTTC. As protein: CASSGGGQVGSYEQYF.

Note on this clone: The sample holds other DNA sequences that translate to the same CDR3. This rearrangement joins TRBV6-5 to TRBJ2-5; 7 positions match TRBD1. The V segment lost 5 bases and the J segment 5 bases; nucleotides outside the gene matches: 2. This CDR3 has 12 residues. CDR1 is MNHEY and CDR2 is SVGAGI in the germline V gene. The CDR3 nucleotides read TGTGCCAGCAGTAACAGGGGCGAGACCCAGTACTTC. This gives the protein CASSNRGETQYF.

V is TRBV21-1 and J is TRBJ1-4; TRBD1 was called by the table and not checked on the DNA. TRBV21-1 is a pseudogene locus. The CDR3 length is 15 residues. The CDR3 sequence is CASSVTGVANEKLFF. The CDR3 DNA follows: TGTGCCAGCAGCGTAACAGGGGTCGCTAATGAAAAACTGTTTTTT.

The chain links TRBV30 to TRBJ2-7, with D possibly being TRBD2 (6 bases). Germline CDR1 is GTSNPN and CDR2 is SVGIG (reference sequence). This CDR3 contains 12 residues. V was cut by 1 base and J by 3 bases, with 7 bases left in between. CDR3 sequence reads: CAWSETSYEQYF. CDR3 sequence (DNA): TGTGCCTGGAGTGAGACTAGCTACGAGCAGTACTTC.

The chain links TRBV11-2 to TRBJ1-1; no clear D. The germline CDR1 and CDR2 sequences are SGHAT and FQNNGV. The V and J ends lost 3 bases and 5 bases respectively, with 10 bases between them. The length of the CDR3 is 13 residues. The DNA for the CDR3 is TGTGCCAGCAGCTTCGTTGAGGGAACTGAAGCTTTCTTT. Amino acids: CASSFVEGTEAFF.

This rearrangement joins TRBV2 to TRBJ2-7; TRBD2 matches at 10 bases. In germline, CDR1 is SNHLY, CDR2 FYNNEI. This CDR3 region has 15 residues. V was clipped by 6 bases and J by 1 base; unmatched bases: 6. The CDR3 loop reads CASRSGRALSYEQYF. CDR3 in DNA: TGTGCCAGCAGAAGCGGGAGGGCCCTATCCTACGAGCAGTACTTC.

This chain joins TRBV5-1 and TRBJ2-5, with 7 bases fitting TRBD1. CDR1 is SGHRS, CDR2 YFSETQ, per germline. The junction had 4 bases not matched to a gene; V was cut back by 0 bases and J by 2 bases. The CDR3 is 15 residues long. The CDR3 loop reads CASSLGPGQQETQYF. The CDR3 DNA sequence: TGCGCCAGCAGCTTGGGTCCGGGACAGCAAGAGACCCAGTACTTC.

The chain uses TRBV18 and TRBJ1-2; D not certain. CDR3 length equals 14 residues. V shed 3 bases and J shed 0 bases, with 8 bases lying between them. Germline loops: CDR1 KGHSH, CDR2 LQKENI. The CDR3 here is CASSPMDSNYGYTF. The CDR3, as DNA: TGTGCCAGCTCACCGATGGACTCTAACTATGGCTACACCTTC.

The chain couples TRBV10-2 to TRBJ2-7, with D unclear. Germline V gives CDR1 WSHSY, CDR2 SAAADI. The germline V and J ends were trimmed by 8 bases and 2 bases, with 7 bases remaining between them. The length of the CDR3 is 11 residues. The CDR3 sequence: CASGIAYEQYF. The DNA for the CDR3 is TGCGCCAGCGGCATCGCCTACGAGCAGTACTTC.

The rearrangement links TRBV4-1 to TRBJ1-2; D remains ambiguous. This CDR3 spans 12 amino acids. The germline V and J ends were trimmed by 2 bases and 14 bases, with 15 bases remaining between them. Germline values: CDR1 MGHRA, CDR2 YSYEKL. The chain's CDR3 is CASSQLGRIKTF. CDR3 coding DNA: TGCGCCAGCAGCCAATTGGGCAGAATAAAGACCTTC.

This clone was counted a single time. This chain connects TRBV5-1 to TRBJ2-2; tentatively, D is TRBD1 (6 bases). The CDR3 extends over 16 amino acids. Germline V gives CDR1 SGHRS, CDR2 YFSETQ. V was pared by 4 bases and J by 6 bases, with 19 bases between. The CDR3 sequence: CASSPTSGVGAGELFF. The CDR3 nucleotides read TGCGCCAGCAGCCCCACCTCAGGGGTAGGGGCCGGGGAGCTGTTTTTT.

The chain has TRBV7-3 and TRBJ1-2, with 10 bases lining up with TRBD1. CDR1 is SGHTA, CDR2 FQGTGA, per germline. The V and J ends lost 0 bases and 8 bases, in that order; junction bases with no gene match: 3. The CDR3 covers 14 residues. The DNA of the CDR3 is TGTGCCAGCAGCTTAACGGGGACAGGGGACGGCTACACCTTC. Its protein product is CASSLTGTGDGYTF.

This clone has just one count. The chain uses TRBV5-1 and TRBJ1-4; D possibly corresponds to TRBD1 (6 bases). The CDR3 runs 16 residues. V lost 4 bases and J lost 2, with 15 bases in between. Germline-derived CDR1 and CDR2 are SGHRS and YFSETQ. CDR3: CASSDQGGATNEKLFF. Written as DNA, the CDR3 is TGCGCCAGCAGCGACCAAGGGGGGGCCACTAATGAAAAACTGTTTTTT.

This chain links TRBV3-1 (or the pseudogene TRBV3-2) with TRBJ2-5, with TRBD2 identical over 12 bases. The germline V gene has CDR1 LGHDT and CDR2 YNNKEL (reference sequence). CDR3 length: 16 residues. V gave up 4 bases and J gave up 5 bases; unmatched junction bases: 8. In DNA form, the CDR3 reads TGTGCCAGCAGCCTAACCCTAGCGGGGGGGCGGGAGACCCAGTACTTC. Protein: CASSLTLAGGRETQYF.